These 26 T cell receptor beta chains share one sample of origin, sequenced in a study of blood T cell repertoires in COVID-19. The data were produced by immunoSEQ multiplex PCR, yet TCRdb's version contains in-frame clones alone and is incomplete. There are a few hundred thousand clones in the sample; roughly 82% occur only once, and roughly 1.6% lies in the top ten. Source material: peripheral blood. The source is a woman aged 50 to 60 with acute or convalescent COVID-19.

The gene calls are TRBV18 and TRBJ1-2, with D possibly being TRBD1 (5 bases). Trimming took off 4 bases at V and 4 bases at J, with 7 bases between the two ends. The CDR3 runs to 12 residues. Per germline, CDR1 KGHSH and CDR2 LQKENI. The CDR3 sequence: CASSLQGYGYTF. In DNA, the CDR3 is TGTGCCAGCTCACTTCAGGGCTATGGCTACACCTTC.

The CDR3 nucleotides are TGTGCCACCCTTCCACTAGCCGGGGAGCTGTTTTTT. Its translation: CATLPLAGELFF. The rearrangement joins TRBV10-3 to TRBJ2-2, with D tentatively TRBD2 (5 bases). Germline CDR1 reads ENHRY; CDR2 reads SYGVKD. Trimming removed 10 bases from V and 6 bases from J, with 12 bases in between. The CDR3 length is 12 residues.

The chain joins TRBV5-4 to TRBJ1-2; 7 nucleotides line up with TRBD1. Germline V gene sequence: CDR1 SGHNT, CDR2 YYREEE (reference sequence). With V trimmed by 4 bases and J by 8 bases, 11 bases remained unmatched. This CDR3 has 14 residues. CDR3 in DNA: TGTGCCAGCAGCGGGGATACAGGGGATATCGGCTACACCTTC. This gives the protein CASSGDTGDIGYTF. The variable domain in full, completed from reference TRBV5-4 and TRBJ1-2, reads ETGVTQSPTHLIKTRGQQVTLRCSSQSGHNTVSWYQQALGQGPQFIFQYYREEENGRGNFPPRFSGLQFPNYSSELNVNALELDDSALYLCASSGDTGDIGYTFGSGTRLTVV.

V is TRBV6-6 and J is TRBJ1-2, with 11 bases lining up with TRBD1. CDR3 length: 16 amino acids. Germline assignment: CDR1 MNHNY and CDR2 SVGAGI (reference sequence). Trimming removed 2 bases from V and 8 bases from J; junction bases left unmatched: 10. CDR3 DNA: TGTGCCAGCAGTTACAGTACGGGACAGGGGGAAGGGGGCTACACCTTC. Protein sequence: CASSYSTGQGEGGYTF.

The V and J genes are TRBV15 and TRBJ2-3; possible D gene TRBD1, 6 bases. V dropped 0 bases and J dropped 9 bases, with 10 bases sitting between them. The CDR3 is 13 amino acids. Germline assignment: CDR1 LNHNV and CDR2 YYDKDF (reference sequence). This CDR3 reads CATSRDVDRTQYF. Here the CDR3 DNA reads TGTGCCACCAGCAGAGATGTCGACAGGACGCAGTATTTT.

CDR3 amino acids: CASSLHMGQGEDQPQHF. CDR3 DNA: TGTGCCAGCAGCTTGCACATGGGACAGGGAGAAGATCAGCCCCAGCATTTT. The rearrangement links TRBV5-8 to TRBJ1-5; TRBD1 matches 9 bases. The length of the CDR3 is 17 residues. V gave up 1 base and J gave up 5 bases; unmatched junction bases: 10. Germline V CDR1 and CDR2: SGHTS, YDEGEE. Looking up the rest from reference TRBV5-8 and TRBJ1-5 gives the full variable domain: EAGVTQSPTHLIKTRGQQATLRCSPISGHTSVYWYQQALGLGLQFLLWYDEGEERNRGNFPPRFSGRQFPNYSSELNVNALELEDSALYLCASSLHMGQGEDQPQHFGDGTRLSIL.

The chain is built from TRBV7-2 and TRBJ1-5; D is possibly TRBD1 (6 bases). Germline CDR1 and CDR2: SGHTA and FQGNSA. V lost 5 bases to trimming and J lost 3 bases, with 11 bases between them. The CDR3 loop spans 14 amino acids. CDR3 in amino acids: CASSTGQPNQPQHF. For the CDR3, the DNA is TGTGCCAGCAGCACCGGACAGCCCAATCAGCCCCAGCATTTT.

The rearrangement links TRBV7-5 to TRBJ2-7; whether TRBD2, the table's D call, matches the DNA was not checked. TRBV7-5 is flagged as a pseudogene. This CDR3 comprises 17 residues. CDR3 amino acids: CARSCGGWRAGVNEQYF. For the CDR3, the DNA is TGTGCCAGAAGCTGCGGCGGGTGGCGAGCGGGAGTTAACGAGCAGTACTTC.

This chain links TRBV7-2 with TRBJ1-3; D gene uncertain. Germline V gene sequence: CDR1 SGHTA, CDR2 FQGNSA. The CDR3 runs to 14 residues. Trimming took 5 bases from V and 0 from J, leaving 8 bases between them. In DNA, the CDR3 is TGTGCCAGCAGCCTCAGACACTCTGGAAACACCATATATTTT. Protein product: CASSLRHSGNTIYF.

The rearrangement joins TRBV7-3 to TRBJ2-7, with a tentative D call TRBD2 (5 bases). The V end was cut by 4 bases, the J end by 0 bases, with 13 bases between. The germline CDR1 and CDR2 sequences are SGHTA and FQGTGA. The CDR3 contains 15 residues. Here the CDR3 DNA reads TGTGCCAGCAGCTACGGGATCGGGGACTCCTACGAGCAGTACTTC. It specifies CASSYGIGDSYEQYF. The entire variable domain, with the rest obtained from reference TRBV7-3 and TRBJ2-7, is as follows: GAGVSQTPSNKVTEKGKYVELRCDPISGHTALYWYRQSLGQGPEFLIYFQGTGAADDSGLPNDRFFAVRPEGSVSTLKIQRTERGDSAVYLCASSYGIGDSYEQYFGPGTRLTVT.

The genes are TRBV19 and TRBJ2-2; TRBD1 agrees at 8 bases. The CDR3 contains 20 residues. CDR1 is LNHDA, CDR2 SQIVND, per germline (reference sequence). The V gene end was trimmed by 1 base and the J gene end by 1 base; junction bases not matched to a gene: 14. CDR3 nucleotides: TGTGCCAGTAGTATAGGGCAGGGGGCGCGTTTTAGGGAGAACACCGGGGAGCTGTTTTTT. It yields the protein CASSIGQGARFRENTGELFF.

The CDR3: CASNWGTTAAYEQYF. The CDR3 DNA sequence: TGTGCCAGCAATTGGGGGACTACCGCCGCCTACGAGCAGTACTTC. V and J are TRBV28 and TRBJ2-7, with 7 positions matching TRBD2. This CDR3 comprises 15 residues. With V trimmed by 7 bases and J by 2 bases, 11 bases remained unmatched. From germline, CDR1 is MDHEN and CDR2 SYDVKM.

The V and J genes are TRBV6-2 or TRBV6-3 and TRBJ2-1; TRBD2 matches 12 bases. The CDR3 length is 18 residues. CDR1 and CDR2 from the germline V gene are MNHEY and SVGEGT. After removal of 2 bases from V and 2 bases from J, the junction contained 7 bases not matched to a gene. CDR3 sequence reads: CASSYAASGRAPYNEQFF. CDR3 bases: TGTGCCAGCAGTTACGCGGCTAGCGGGAGGGCCCCCTACAATGAGCAGTTCTTC.

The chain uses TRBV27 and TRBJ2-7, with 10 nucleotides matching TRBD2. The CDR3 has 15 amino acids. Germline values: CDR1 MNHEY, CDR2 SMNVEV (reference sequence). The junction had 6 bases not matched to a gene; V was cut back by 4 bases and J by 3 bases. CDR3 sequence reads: CASSSLGLADYEQYF. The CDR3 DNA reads TGTGCCAGCAGTTCCCTAGGACTAGCGGACTACGAGCAGTACTTC.

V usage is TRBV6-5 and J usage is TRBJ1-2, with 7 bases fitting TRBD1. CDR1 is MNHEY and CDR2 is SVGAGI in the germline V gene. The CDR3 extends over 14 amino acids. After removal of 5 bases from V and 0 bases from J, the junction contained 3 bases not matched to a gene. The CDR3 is CASSRDSSNYGYTF. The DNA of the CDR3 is TGTGCCAGCAGTCGGGACAGCTCTAACTATGGCTACACCTTC.

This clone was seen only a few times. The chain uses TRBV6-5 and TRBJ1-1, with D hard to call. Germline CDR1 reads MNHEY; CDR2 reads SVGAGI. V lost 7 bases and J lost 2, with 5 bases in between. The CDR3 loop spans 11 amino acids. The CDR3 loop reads CASIVNTEAFF. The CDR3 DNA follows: TGTGCCAGCATAGTTAACACTGAAGCTTTCTTT.

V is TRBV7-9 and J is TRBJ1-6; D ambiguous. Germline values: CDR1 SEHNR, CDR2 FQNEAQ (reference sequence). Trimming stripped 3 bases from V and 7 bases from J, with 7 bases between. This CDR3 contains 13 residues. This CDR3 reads CASSFGRNSPLHF. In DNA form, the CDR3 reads TGTGCCAGCAGCTTCGGTCGGAATTCACCCCTCCACTTT.

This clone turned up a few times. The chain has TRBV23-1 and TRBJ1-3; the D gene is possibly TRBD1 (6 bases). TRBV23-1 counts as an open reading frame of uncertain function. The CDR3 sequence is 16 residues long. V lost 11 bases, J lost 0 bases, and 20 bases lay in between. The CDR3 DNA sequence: TGCGCCGACCACTGGACAGCCGATAGCTCTGGAAACACCATATATTTT. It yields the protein CADHWTADSSGNTIYF.

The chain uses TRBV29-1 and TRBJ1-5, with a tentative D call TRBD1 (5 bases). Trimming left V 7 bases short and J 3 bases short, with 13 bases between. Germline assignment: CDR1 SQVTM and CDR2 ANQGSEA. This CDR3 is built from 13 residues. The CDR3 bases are TGCAGCGGGCAAGCAGGGATCAATCAGCCCCAGCATTTT. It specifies CSGQAGINQPQHF.

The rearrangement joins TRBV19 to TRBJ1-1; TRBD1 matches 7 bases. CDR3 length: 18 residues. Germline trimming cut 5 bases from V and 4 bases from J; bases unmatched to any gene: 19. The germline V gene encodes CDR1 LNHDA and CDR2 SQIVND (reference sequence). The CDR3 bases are TGTGCCAGTAGTCCCGGACGAGCAAAACAGGGGTTCGGCACTGAAGCTTTCTTT. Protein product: CASSPGRAKQGFGTEAFF. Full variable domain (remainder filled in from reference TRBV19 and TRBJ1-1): DGGITQSPKYLFRKEGQNVTLSCEQNLNHDAMYWYRQDPGQGLRLIYYSQIVNDFQKGDIAEGYSVSREKKESFPLTVTSAQKNPTAFYLCASSPGRAKQGFGTEAFFGQGTRLTVV.

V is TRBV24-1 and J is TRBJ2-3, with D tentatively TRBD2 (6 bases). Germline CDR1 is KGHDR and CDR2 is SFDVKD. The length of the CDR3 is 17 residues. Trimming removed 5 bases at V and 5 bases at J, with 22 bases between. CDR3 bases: TGTGCCACCAGTGTAACGTCGGGACTCCTTGGAGGAGATACGCAGTATTTT. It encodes CATSVTSGLLGGDTQYF.

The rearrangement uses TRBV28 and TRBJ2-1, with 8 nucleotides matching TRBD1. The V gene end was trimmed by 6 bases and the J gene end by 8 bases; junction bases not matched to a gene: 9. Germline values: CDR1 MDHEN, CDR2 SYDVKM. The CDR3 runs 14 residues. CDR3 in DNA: TGTGCCAGCAGCCTCATGGACAGGGCGGATGAGCAGTTCTTC. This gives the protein CASSLMDRADEQFF.

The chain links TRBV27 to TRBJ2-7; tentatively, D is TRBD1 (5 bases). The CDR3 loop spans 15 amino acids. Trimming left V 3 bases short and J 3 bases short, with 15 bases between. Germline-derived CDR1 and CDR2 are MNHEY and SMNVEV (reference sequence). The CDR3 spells CASSFDSRRGYEQYF. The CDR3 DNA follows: TGTGCCAGCAGTTTTGACAGCCGTCGTGGCTACGAGCAGTACTTC.

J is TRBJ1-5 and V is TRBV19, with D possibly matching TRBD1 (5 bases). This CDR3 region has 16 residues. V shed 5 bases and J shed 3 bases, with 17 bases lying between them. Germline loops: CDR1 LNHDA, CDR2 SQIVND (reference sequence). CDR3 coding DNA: TGTGCCAGTAGTCTCAGTGAGGGGAGGGTCAATCAGCCCCAGCATTTT. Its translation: CASSLSEGRVNQPQHF.

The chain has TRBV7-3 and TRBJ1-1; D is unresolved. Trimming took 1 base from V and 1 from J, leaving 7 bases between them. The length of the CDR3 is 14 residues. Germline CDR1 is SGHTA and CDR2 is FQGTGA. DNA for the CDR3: TGTGCCAGCAGCTTAAGCCCGGGGAACACTGAAGCTTTCTTT. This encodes CASSLSPGNTEAFF.

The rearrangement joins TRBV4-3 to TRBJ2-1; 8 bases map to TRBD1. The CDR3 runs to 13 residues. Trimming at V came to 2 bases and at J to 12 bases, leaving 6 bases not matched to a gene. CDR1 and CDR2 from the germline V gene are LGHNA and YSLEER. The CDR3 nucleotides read TGCGCCAGCAGCCAAACGGGACAGGCCAGGCAGTTCTTC. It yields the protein CASSQTGQARQFF.